The 7 T cell receptor beta chains presented below share a single source sample, sequenced in a study of blood T cell repertoires in COVID-19. Data came from immunoSEQ multiplex PCR; TCRdb stores just in-frame clones and leaves some out. The repertoire consists of some 140,000 clones, with less than 90% occurring once and the leading ten covering 5.5%. Material: PBMCs or T cells enriched from blood (not recorded which). These receptors were obtained from a man aged 40-49 years with acute COVID-19.

This clone was seen a handful of times. The V and J genes are TRBV7-6 and TRBJ2-7; D is uncertain. This CDR3 is 15 amino acids long. Germline CDR1 reads SGHVS; CDR2 reads FNYEAQ. With 5 bases removed from V and 7 bases from J, the gap between germline ends came to 21 bases. CDR3 sequence reads: CASSPSHSTSGEQYF. CDR3 DNA: TGTGCCAGCAGCCCTAGTCACTCTACCTCTGGGGAGCAGTACTTC.

The chain joins TRBV7-9 to TRBJ2-2, with 8 bases that match TRBD2. Germline lookup yields CDR1 SEHNR and CDR2 FQNEAQ (reference sequence). The CDR3 extends over 17 amino acids. V shed 5 bases and J 0 bases; nucleotides not matched to a gene: 8. The CDR3 sequence: CASSGPSGGPNTGELFF. Here the CDR3 DNA reads TGTGCCAGCAGCGGCCCTTCGGGGGGGCCGAACACCGGGGAGCTGTTTTTT.

This chain uses TRBV9 with TRBJ2-7; 8 bases align to TRBD2. Trimming at V came to 3 bases and at J to 4 bases, leaving 3 bases not matched to a gene. Germline V gives CDR1 SGDLS, CDR2 YYNGEE. This CDR3 contains 13 residues. The CDR3 here is CASSAGGTYEQYF. Written as DNA, the CDR3 is TGTGCCAGCAGCGCGGGGGGGACTTACGAGCAGTACTTC.

This chain connects TRBV4-1 to TRBJ2-1; D perhaps matches TRBD1 (7 bases). Germline V gene data show CDR1 as MGHRA and CDR2 as YSYEKL. V shed 0 bases and J shed 5 bases, with 17 bases lying between them. The CDR3 runs to 17 residues. Written as DNA, the CDR3 is TGCGCCAGCAGCCAAGATCGGGGGACAGCTCTCAACAATGAGCAGTTCTTC. It is translated as CASSQDRGTALNNEQFF.

The rearrangement links TRBV5-1 to TRBJ1-1, with D tentatively TRBD1 (5 bases). V was clipped by 6 bases and J by 1 base, with 13 bases between them. The CDR3 extends over 14 amino acids. Germline values: CDR1 SGHRS, CDR2 YFSETQ. For the CDR3, the DNA is TGCGCCAGCATCCAGGACACGGAGAACACTGAAGCTTTCTTT. Residues: CASIQDTENTEAFF. The variable domain in full, with the rest retrieved from reference TRBV5-1 and TRBJ1-1, is KAGVTQTPRYLIKTRGQQVTLSCSPISGHRSVSWYQQTPGQGLQFLFEYFSETQRNKGNFPGRFSGRQFSNSRSEMNVSTLELGDSALYLCASIQDTENTEAFFGQGTRLTVV.

V and J are TRBV19 and TRBJ2-1; 9 positions agree with TRBD2. Germline V gene data show CDR1 as LNHDA and CDR2 as SQIVND (reference sequence). V was clipped by 4 bases and J by 7 bases; unmatched bases: 2. This CDR3 has 13 amino acids. The CDR3: CASSTTSGNEQFF. The CDR3 nucleotides are TGTGCCAGTAGTACCACTAGCGGGAATGAGCAGTTCTTC.

This rearrangement joins TRBV19 to TRBJ2-1, with D maybe TRBD1 (7 bases). CDR3 length: 14 residues. Trimming pared 1 base from V and 9 bases from J, leaving 13 bases between. Per germline, CDR1 LNHDA and CDR2 SQIVND (reference sequence). CDR3: CASSIGPQGGEQFF. CDR3 DNA: TGTGCCAGTAGTATAGGCCCCCAGGGGGGTGAGCAGTTCTTC.